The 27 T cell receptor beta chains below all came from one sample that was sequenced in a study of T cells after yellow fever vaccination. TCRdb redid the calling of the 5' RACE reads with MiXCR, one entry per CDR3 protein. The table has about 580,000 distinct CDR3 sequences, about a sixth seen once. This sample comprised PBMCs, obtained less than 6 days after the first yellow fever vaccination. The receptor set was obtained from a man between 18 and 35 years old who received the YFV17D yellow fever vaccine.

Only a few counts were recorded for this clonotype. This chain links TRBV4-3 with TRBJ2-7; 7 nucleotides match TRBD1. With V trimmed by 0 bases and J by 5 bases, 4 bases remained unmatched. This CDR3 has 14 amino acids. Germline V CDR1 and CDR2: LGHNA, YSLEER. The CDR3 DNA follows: TGCGCCAGCAGCCAAGATCTCCAGGGGGACGAGCAGTACTTC. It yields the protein CASSQDLQGDEQYF.

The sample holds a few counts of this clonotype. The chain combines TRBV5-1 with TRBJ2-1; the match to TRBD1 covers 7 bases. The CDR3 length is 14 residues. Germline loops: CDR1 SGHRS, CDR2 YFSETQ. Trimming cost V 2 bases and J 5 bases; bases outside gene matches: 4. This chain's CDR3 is CASSLGQDHNEQFF. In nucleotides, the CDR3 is TGCGCCAGCAGCTTAGGACAGGATCACAATGAGCAGTTCTTC.

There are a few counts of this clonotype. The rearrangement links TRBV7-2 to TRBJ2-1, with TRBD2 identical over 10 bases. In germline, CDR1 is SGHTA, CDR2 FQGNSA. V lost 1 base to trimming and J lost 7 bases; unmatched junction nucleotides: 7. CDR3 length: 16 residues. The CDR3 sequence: CASSLGKGSGGNEQFF. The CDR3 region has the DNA TGTGCCAGCAGCTTAGGAAAGGGTAGCGGGGGGAATGAGCAGTTCTTC.

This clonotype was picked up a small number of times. CDR3 protein: CSVLPGTGVYEQFF. CDR3 bases: TGCAGCGTCCTGCCCGGGACAGGGGTGTATGAGCAGTTCTTC. The J gene is TRBJ2-1, the V gene TRBV29-1; 10 bases match TRBD1. In germline, CDR1 is SQVTM, CDR2 ANQGSEA. V shed 6 bases and J 8 bases; nucleotides not matched to a gene: 10. The CDR3 length is 14 residues.

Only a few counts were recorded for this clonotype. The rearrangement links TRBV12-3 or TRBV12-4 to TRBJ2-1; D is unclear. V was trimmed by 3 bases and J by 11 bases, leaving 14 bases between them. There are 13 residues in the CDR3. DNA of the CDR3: TGTGCCAGCAGTTTTGGCAATCGGAAGAAGCAGTTCTTC. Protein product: CASSFGNRKKQFF.

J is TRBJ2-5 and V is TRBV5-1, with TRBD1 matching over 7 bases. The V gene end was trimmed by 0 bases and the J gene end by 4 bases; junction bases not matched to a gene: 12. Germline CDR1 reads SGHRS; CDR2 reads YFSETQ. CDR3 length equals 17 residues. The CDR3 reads CASSLAVRGIEVETQYF. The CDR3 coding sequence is TGCGCCAGCAGCTTGGCGGTCAGGGGGATCGAGGTAGAGACCCAGTACTTC.

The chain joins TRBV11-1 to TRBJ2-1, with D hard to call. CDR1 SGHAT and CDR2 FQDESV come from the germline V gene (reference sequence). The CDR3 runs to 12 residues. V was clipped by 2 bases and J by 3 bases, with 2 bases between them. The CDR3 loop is CASSLFYNEQFF. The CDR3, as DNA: TGTGCCAGCAGCTTATTCTACAATGAGCAGTTCTTC.

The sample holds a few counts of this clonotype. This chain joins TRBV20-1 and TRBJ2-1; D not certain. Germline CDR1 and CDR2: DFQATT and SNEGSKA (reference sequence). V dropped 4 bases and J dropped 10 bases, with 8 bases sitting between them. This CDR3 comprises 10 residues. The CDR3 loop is CSATDEEQFF. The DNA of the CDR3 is TGCAGTGCTACAGACGAGGAGCAGTTCTTC.

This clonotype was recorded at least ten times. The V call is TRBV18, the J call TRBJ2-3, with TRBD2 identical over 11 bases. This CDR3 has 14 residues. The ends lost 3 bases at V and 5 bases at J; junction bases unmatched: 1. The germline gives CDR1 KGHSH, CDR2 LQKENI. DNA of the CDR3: TGTGCCAGCTCACCTACTAGCGGGGGAGATACGCAGTATTTT. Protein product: CASSPTSGGDTQYF.

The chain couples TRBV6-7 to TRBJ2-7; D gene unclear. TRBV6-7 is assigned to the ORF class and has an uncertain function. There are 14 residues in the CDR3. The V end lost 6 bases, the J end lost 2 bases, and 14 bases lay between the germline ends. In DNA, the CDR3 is TGTGCCAGCAGCAACACTGACAACACCTACGAGCAGTACTTC. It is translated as CASSNTDNTYEQYF.

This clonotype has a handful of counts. The CDR3 loop is CSASHGTNSYEQYF. In DNA form, the CDR3 reads TGCAGTGCTTCCCACGGGACTAACTCCTACGAGCAGTACTTC. The chain has TRBV20-1 and TRBJ2-7; 7 bases are a match to TRBD2. The junction had 7 bases not matched to a gene; V was cut back by 5 bases and J by 0 bases. The CDR3 spans 14 residues. Germline assignment: CDR1 DFQATT and CDR2 SNEGSKA (reference sequence).

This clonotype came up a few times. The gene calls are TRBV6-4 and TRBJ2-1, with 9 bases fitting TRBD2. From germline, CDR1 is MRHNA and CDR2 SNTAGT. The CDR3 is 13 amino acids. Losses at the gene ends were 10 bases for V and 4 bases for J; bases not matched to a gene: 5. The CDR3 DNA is TGTGCCAAACCTAGCGGGGAGTACAATGAGCAGTTCTTC. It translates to CAKPSGEYNEQFF.

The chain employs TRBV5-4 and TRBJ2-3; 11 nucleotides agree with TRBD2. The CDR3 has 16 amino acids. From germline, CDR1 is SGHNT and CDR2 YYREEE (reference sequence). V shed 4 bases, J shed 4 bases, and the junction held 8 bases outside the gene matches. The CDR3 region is CASSHRLAGGPDTQYF. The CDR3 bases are TGTGCCAGCAGCCATAGGCTAGCGGGGGGACCAGATACGCAGTATTTT.

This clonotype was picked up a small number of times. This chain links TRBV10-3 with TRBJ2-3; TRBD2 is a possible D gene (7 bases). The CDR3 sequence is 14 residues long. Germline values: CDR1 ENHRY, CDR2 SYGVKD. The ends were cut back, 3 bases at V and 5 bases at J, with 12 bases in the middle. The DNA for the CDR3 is TGTGCCATCAGTGATGGGGGGGCCGGAGATACGCAGTATTTT. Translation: CAISDGGAGDTQYF.

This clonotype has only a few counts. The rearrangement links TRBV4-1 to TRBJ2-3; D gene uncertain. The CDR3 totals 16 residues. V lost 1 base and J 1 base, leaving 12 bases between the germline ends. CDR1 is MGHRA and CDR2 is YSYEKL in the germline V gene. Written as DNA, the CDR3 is TGCGCCAGCAGCCAAGGGTCGAATGATCGCACAGATACGCAGTATTTT. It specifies CASSQGSNDRTDTQYF.

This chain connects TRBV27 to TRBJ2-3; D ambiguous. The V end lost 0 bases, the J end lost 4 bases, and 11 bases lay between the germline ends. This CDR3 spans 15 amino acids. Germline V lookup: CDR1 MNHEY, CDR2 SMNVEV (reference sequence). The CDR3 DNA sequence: TGTGCCAGCAGTTTATCGCCTAGGGCAGCAGATACGCAGTATTTT. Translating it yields CASSLSPRAADTQYF.

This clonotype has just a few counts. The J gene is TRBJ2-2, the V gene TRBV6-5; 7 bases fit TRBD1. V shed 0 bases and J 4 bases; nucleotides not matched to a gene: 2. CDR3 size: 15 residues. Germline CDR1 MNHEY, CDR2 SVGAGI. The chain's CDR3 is CASSYSGQTTGELFF. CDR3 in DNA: TGTGCCAGCAGTTACTCGGGACAGACCACCGGGGAGCTGTTTTTT.

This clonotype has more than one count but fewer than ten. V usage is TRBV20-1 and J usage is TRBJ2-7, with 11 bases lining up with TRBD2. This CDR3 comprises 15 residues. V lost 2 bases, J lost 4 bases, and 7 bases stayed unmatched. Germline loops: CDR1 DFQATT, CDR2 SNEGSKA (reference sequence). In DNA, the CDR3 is TGCAGTGCTAGACCAACTAGCGGGGGCCGGTACGAGCAGTACGTC. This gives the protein CSARPTSGGRYEQYV.

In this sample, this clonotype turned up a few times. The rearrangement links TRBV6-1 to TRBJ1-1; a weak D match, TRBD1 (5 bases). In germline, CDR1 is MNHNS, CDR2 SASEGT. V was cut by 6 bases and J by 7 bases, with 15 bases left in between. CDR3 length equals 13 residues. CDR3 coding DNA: TGTGCCAGCAGGGACAAGTGGGGCGGTGAAGCTTTCTTT. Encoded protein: CASRDKWGGEAFF.

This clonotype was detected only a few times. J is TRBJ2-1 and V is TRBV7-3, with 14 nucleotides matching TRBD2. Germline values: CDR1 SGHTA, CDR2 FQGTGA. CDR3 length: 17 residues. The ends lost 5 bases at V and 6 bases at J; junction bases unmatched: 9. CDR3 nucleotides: TGTGCCAGCAGCGGAGGGAGGGGGACTAGCGGGGGCAATGAGCAGTTCTTC. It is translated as CASSGGRGTSGGNEQFF.

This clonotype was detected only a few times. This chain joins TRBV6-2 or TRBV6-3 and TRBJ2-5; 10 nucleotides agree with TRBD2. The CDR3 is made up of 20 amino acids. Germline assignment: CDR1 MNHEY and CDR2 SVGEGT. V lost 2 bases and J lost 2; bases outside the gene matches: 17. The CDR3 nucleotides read TGTGCCAGCAGTTACCCGACCCCAGCGGGGGGGCATGTAGGTCAAGAGACCCAGTACTTC. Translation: CASSYPTPAGGHVGQETQYF.

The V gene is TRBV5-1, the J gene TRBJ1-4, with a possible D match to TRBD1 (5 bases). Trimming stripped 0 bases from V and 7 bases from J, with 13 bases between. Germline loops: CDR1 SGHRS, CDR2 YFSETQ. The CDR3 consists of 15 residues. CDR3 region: CASSLDTGRGEKLFF. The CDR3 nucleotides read TGCGCCAGCAGCTTGGATACAGGTCGAGGTGAAAAACTGTTTTTT.

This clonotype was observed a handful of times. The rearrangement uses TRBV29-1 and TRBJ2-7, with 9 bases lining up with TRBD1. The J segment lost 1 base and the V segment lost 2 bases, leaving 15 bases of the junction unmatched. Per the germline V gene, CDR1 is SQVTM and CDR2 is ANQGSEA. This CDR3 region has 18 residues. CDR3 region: CSVEPADRGGITSYEQYF. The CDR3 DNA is TGCAGCGTTGAACCCGCGGACAGGGGCGGAATAACATCCTACGAGCAGTACTTC.

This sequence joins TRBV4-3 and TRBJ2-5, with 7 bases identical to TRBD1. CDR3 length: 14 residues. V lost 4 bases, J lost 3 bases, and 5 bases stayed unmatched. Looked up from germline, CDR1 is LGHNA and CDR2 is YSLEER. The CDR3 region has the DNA TGCGCCAGCAGCCGGGGACAGATGGAAGAGACCCAGTACTTC. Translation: CASSRGQMEETQYF.

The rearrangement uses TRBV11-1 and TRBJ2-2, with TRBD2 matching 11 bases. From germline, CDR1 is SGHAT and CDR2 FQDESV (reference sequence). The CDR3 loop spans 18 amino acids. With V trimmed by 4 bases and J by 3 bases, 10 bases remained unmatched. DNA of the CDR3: TGTGCCAGCAGCTCAGCGGGACTAGCGGAGTTATACACCGGGGAGCTGTTTTTT. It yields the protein CASSSAGLAELYTGELFF.

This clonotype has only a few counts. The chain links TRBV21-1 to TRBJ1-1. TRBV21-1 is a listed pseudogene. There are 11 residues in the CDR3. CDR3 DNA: TGTGCCTGCAAATCCAGGTCTGAAGCTTTCTTT. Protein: CACKSRSEAFF.

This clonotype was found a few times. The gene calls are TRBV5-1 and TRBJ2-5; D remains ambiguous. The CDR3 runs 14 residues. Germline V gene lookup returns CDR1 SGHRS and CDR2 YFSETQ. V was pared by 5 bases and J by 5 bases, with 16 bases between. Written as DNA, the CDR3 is TGCGCCAGCAGACCCCTCCGTGGTGGGGAGACCCAGTACTTC. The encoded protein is CASRPLRGGETQYF. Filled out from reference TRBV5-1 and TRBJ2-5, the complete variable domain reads KAGVTQTPRYLIKTRGQQVTLSCSPISGHRSVSWYQQTPGQGLQFLFEYFSETQRNKGNFPGRFSGRQFSNSRSEMNVSTLELGDSALYLCASRPLRGGETQYFGPGTRLLVL.